The 17 T cell receptor beta chains below were found in one sample sequenced in a study of blood T cells in healthy people across ages. The second PCR ran about 7 to 12 cycles with a sample-barcoded 5' primer and J-beta primers. TCRdb re-derived calls from the 5' RACE reads in MiXCR, one entry per CDR3 protein. The table has fewer than 950,000 distinct CDR3 sequences, about 53% seen once. The sample taken for sequencing was blood. These receptors all come from an elderly man in good health.

The V and J genes are TRBV12-3 or TRBV12-4 and TRBJ2-1; TRBD2 aligns across 7 bases. The CDR3 has 14 amino acids. With V trimmed by 3 bases and J by 13 bases, 12 bases remained unmatched. Written as DNA, the CDR3 is TGTGCCAGCAGTTTGGGCGGGAGAGCAGAGACCCAGTTCTTC. This sequence encodes CASSLGGRAETQFF.

The CDR3 is CASSLGGRGDETQYF. In DNA form, the CDR3 reads TGTGCCAGCAGCTTAGGCGGGAGGGGTGACGAGACCCAGTACTTC. The chain carries TRBV11-3 and TRBJ2-5, with 9 bases matching TRBD2. CDR1 is SGHNT and CDR2 is YENEEA in the germline V gene. The V gene end was trimmed by 1 base and the J gene end by 5 bases; junction bases not matched to a gene: 5. The CDR3 has 15 residues.

The genes are TRBV20-1 and TRBJ2-7; D perhaps matches TRBD1 (6 bases). The ends were cut back, 3 bases at V and 3 bases at J, with 18 bases in the middle. Germline assignment: CDR1 DFQATT and CDR2 SNEGSKA (reference sequence). The CDR3 covers 15 residues. CDR3 DNA sequence: TGCAGTGCTAGGAATTTTAGACAGGCTTTCTACGAGCAGTACTTC. This translates into CSARNFRQAFYEQYF.

This clonotype showed up just once. The chain is built from TRBV28 and TRBJ2-1, with D possibly being TRBD2 (6 bases). CDR3 length equals 14 residues. The V end lost 6 bases, the J end lost 7 bases, and 16 bases lay between the germline ends. Looked up from germline, CDR1 is MDHEN and CDR2 is SYDVKM. As DNA, the CDR3 is TGTGCCAGCAGCCTTCCGGGAGCTATAAATGAGCAGTTCTTC. Translating it yields CASSLPGAINEQFF.

The chain employs TRBV7-3 and TRBJ1-1, with 7 bases fitting TRBD1. The length of the CDR3 is 14 residues. CDR1 is SGHTA and CDR2 is FQGTGA in the germline V gene. Trimming at V came to 5 bases and at J to 1 base, leaving 4 bases not matched to a gene. The CDR3 loop is CASSLTGSNTEAFF. CDR3 nucleotide sequence: TGTGCCAGCAGCCTGACAGGGTCGAACACTGAAGCTTTCTTT.

The chain links TRBV20-1 to TRBJ2-4, with 11 bases aligning to TRBD2. The J call may not be correct, given that the DNA end is closer to TRBJ2-7. This CDR3 is built from 19 residues. CDR1 DFQATT and CDR2 SNEGSKA come from the germline V gene (reference sequence). The CDR3 spells CSARTYIALAGVPSYEQYF. The DNA for the CDR3 is TGCAGTGCTAGAACCTATATAGCACTAGCGGGAGTTCCATCCTACGAGCAGTACTTC.

The chain combines TRBV5-1 with TRBJ2-3, with D possibly matching TRBD2 (6 bases). Trimming took off 2 bases at V and 0 bases at J, with 16 bases between the two ends. The CDR3 spans 17 residues. CDR1 is SGHRS, CDR2 YFSETQ, per germline. The CDR3 spells CASSLAVLAYSTDTQYF. CDR3 bases: TGCGCCAGCAGCTTAGCAGTTCTAGCGTATAGCACAGATACGCAGTATTTT. Filled out from reference TRBV5-1 and TRBJ2-3, the complete variable domain reads KAGVTQTPRYLIKTRGQQVTLSCSPISGHRSVSWYQQTPGQGLQFLFEYFSETQRNKGNFPGRFSGRQFSNSRSEMNVSTLELGDSALYLCASSLAVLAYSTDTQYFGPGTRLTVL.

The chain joins TRBV14 to TRBJ1-1; the D is unclear. This CDR3 region has 15 residues. CDR1 is SGHDN, CDR2 FVKESK, per germline. The V end was cut by 4 bases, the J end by 0 bases, with 12 bases between. The CDR3 nucleotides read TGTGCCAGCAGCCCGCCCGCCGGGGTGAACACTGAAGCTTTCTTT. Translating gives CASSPPAGVNTEAFF.

This clonotype showed up many times. V gene TRBV14 combines with J gene TRBJ2-4; 7 nucleotides match TRBD1. CDR3 length: 13 amino acids. V dropped 4 bases and J dropped 12; count of bases not matched to a gene: 9. Looked up from germline, CDR1 is SGHDN and CDR2 is FVKESK. For the CDR3, the DNA is TGTGCCAGCAGCCCCTTCCAGGGGGTATCTCAGTACTTC. It translates to CASSPFQGVSQYF.

The chain recombines TRBV6-5 with TRBJ2-7; 7 bases match TRBD2. The germline V gene encodes CDR1 MNHEY and CDR2 SVGAGI. Losses at the gene ends were 7 bases for V and 2 bases for J; bases not matched to a gene: 8. The length of the CDR3 is 14 residues. The CDR3 DNA is TGTGCCAGCACGGCTAGCGGCACAACCTACGAGCAGTACTTC. Encoded protein: CASTASGTTYEQYF.

This clonotype turned up a few times. The rearrangement joins TRBV3-1 to TRBJ2-5, with 8 bases that match TRBD2. The CDR3 consists of 16 residues. In germline, CDR1 is LGHDT, CDR2 YNNKEL (reference sequence). Germline trimming cut 4 bases from V and 5 bases from J; bases unmatched to any gene: 12. The CDR3 nucleotides are TGTGCCAGCAGCCCGGGACTAGGCTGGGATCTGGAGACCCAGTACTTC. It specifies CASSPGLGWDLETQYF.

The chain is built from TRBV5-1 and TRBJ2-1; TRBD2 aligns across 7 bases. V lost 0 bases, J lost 3 bases, and 3 bases stayed unmatched. The germline gives CDR1 SGHRS, CDR2 YFSETQ. The CDR3 totals 15 residues. CDR3 protein: CASSLEASGYNEQFF. The CDR3, as DNA: TGCGCCAGCAGCTTGGAGGCTAGCGGCTACAATGAGCAGTTCTTC.

The chain combines TRBV10-3 with TRBJ2-3; TRBD1 is a possible D gene (6 bases). The V gene lost 7 bases and the J gene lost 14 bases, with 25 bases spanning the gap. The germline V gene has CDR1 ENHRY and CDR2 SYGVKD. The CDR3 runs 14 residues. The CDR3 spells CAIKGRGKERYAYF. CDR3 DNA sequence: TGTGCCATCAAGGGTAGGGGGAAAGAAAGATACGCGTATTTT.

This clonotype has only a few counts. V usage is TRBV6-1 and J usage is TRBJ2-7; D may be TRBD2 (5 bases). From germline, CDR1 is MNHNS and CDR2 SASEGT. This CDR3 region has 13 residues. Trimming left V 6 bases short and J 0 bases short, with 9 bases between. CDR3 in DNA: TGTGCCAGCAGCCCTAGCATCTCCTACGAGCAGTACTTC. This gives the protein CASSPSISYEQYF.

The chain links TRBV25-1 to TRBJ2-4; TRBD2 agrees at 9 bases. The J call is uncertain, as TRBJ2-7 better fits the DNA end. CDR3 size: 14 residues. Germline-derived CDR1 and CDR2 are MGHDK and SYGVNS. The CDR3 nucleotides read TGTGCCAGCAGTGGGACTAGCGAAGCCTACGAGCAGTACTTC. Its translation: CASSGTSEAYEQYF.

The V and J genes are TRBV29-1 and TRBJ2-1, with a tentative D call TRBD2 (5 bases). The CDR3 runs to 14 residues. Germline V CDR1 and CDR2: SQVTM, ANQGSEA. Deletions cut 7 bases from V and 8 bases from J, with 21 bases between. As DNA, the CDR3 is TGCAGCGGCCTAGGAGGCTCCTCCGGGGATGAGCAGTTCTTC. As protein: CSGLGGSSGDEQFF.

The chain joins TRBV2 to TRBJ2-1, with 11 bases fitting TRBD2. V lost 3 bases to trimming and J lost 9 bases; unmatched junction nucleotides: 10. Germline CDR1 reads SNHLY; CDR2 reads FYNNEI. The CDR3 totals 16 residues. The CDR3 DNA reads TGTGCCAGCAGTGACCAAATAGCGGGAGGGTTGAGTGAGCAGTTCTTC. This gives the protein CASSDQIAGGLSEQFF. The entire variable domain, with the rest obtained from reference TRBV2 and TRBJ2-1, is as follows: EPEVTQTPSHQVTQMGQEVILRCVPISNHLYFYWYRQILGQKVEFLVSFYNNEISEKSEIFDDQFSVERPDGSNFTLKIRSTKLEDSAMYFCASSDQIAGGLSEQFFGPGTRLTVL.